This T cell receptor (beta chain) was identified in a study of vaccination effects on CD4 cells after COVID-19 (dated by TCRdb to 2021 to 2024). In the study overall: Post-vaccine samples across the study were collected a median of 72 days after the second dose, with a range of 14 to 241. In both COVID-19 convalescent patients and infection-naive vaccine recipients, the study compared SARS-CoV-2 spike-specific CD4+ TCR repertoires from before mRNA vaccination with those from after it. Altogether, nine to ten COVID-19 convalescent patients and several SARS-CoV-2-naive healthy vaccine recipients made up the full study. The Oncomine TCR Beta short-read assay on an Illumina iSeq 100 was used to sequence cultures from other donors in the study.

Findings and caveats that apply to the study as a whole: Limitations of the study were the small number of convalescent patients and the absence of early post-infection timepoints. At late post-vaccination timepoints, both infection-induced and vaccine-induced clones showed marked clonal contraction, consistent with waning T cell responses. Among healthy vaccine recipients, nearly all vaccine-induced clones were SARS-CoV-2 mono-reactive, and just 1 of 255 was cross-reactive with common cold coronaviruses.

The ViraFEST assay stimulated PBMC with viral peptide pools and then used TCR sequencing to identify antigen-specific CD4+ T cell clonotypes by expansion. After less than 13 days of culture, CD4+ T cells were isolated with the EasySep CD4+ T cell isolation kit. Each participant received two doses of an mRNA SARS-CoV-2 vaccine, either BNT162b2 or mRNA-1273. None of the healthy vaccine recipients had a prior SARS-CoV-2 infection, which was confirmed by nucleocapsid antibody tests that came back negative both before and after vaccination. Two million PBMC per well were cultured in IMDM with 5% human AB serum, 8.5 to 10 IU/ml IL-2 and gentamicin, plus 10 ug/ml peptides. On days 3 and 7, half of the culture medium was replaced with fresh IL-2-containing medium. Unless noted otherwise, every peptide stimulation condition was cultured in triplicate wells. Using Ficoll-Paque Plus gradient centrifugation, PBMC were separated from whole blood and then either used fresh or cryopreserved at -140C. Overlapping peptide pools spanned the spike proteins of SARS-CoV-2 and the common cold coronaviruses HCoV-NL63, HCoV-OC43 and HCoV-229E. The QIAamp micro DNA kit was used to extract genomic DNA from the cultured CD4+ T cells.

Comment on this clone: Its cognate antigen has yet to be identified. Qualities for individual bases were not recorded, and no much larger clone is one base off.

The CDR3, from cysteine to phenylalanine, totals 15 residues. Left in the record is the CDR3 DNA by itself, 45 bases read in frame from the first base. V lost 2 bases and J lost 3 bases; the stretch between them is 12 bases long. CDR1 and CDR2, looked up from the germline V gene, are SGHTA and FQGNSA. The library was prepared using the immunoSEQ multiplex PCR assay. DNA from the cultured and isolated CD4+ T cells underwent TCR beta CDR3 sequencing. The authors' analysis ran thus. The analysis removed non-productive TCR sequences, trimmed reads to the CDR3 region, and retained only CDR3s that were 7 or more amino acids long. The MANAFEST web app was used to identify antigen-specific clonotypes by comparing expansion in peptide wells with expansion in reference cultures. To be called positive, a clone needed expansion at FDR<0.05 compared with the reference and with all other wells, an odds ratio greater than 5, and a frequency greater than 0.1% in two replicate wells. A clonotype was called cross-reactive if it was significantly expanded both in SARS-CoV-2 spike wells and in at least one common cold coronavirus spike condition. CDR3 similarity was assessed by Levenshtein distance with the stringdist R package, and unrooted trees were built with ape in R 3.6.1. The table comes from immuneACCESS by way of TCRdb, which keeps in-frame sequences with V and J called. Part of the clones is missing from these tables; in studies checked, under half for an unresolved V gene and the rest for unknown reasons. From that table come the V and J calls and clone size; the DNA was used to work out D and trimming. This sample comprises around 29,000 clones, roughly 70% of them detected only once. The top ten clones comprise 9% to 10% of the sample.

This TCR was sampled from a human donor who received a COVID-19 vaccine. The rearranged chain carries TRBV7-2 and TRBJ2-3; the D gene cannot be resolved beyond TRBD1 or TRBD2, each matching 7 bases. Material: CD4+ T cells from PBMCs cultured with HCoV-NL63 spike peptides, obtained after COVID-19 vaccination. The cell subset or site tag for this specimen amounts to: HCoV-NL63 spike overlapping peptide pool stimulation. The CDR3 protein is CASSLNRGGTDTQYF. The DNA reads TGTGCCAGCAGCTTAAACAGGGGAGGGACAGATACGCAGTATTTT.